The present entry profiles one T cell receptor beta chain with its context. The sample carries other DNA sequences with the same CDR3. Germline V gene data show CDR1 as SGHRS and CDR2 as YFSETQ. This CDR3 region has 18 residues. Trimming cost V 4 bases and J 0 bases; bases outside gene matches: 13. The data derive from a study of blood T cell repertoires in COVID-19. Study-level background: COVID-19 samples from acute and convalescent phases originated in the United States, Italy and Spain.

Seattle's enrolled individuals joined amid active infection and were then monitored longitudinally. Source study methods: Nucleated cell number was recorded as an estimate derived from reference gene primer amplification. Profiling relied on immunoSEQ multiplex PCR, and the TCRdb table lists in-frame clones only, not all of them. The D gene and trimming were derived from the DNA, and the V and J assignments and clone size from that table. Of fewer than 300,000 clones in the sample, approximately 89% were seen once. Sequencing input: peripheral blood. The TCR sequence derives from a woman in her thirties with COVID-19, enrolled during active disease. V usage is TRBV5-1 and J usage is TRBJ1-3; 7 bases agree with TRBD1. In nucleotides, the CDR3 is TGCGCCAGCAGCACCCGCCCTCTCGGGACAGACTCTGGAAACACCATATATTTT. Translation: CASSTRPLGTDSGNTIYF.